These T cell receptor beta chains were read from a single sample in a study of cytomegalovirus exposure and HLA in healthy donors. Data came from immunoSEQ multiplex PCR; TCRdb stores just in-frame clones and leaves some out. Among about 110,000 clones listed, approximately 80% were seen once. Sequenced sample: PBMCs. Receptors were obtained from a man aged 55 to 70 in good health and CMV-seronegative. Both conserved end residues are part of each CDR3. A D gene is named only where the DNA matches it firmly. Part of the rows lack a size; the others show once, few, many or a class for expanded clones.

J | D | V | size | CDR3 | DNA
TRBJ2-5 | - | TRBV4-2 | - | CASSPETPETQYF | TGTGCCAGCAGCCCGGAGACCCCAGAGACCCAGTACTTC
TRBJ1-2 | TRBD1 | TRBV6-5 | - | CASGQATDYGYTF | TGTGCCAGCGGACAGGCAACCGACTATGGCTACACCTTC
TRBJ1-3 | TRBD1 | TRBV4-3 | - | CASSQNLNRGSGNTIYF | TGCGCCAGCAGCCAAAACCTGAACAGGGGAAGCGGAAACACCATATATTTT
TRBJ2-3 | TRBD2 | TRBV4-3 | - | CASSQELAGGADTQYF | TGCGCCAGCAGCCAGGAACTAGCGGGGGGTGCCGATACGCAGTATTTT
TRBJ2-7 | - | TRBV5-4 | - | CASSSSTYEQYF | TGTGCCAGCAGCTCATCAACCTACGAGCAGTACTTC
TRBJ1-1 | TRBD1 | TRBV5-1 | - | CASSWTGVTEAFF | TGCGCCAGCAGCTGGACAGGGGTCACTGAAGCTTTCTTT
TRBJ2-3 | TRBD2 | TRBV5-1 | - | CASRWSSGGNTDTQYF | TGCGCCAGCAGGTGGTCCAGCGGGGGGAACACAGATACGCAGTATTTT
TRBJ1-2 | - | TRBV29-1 | - | CSVDNRNNYGYTF | TGCAGCGTTGACAACAGGAATAACTATGGCTACACCTTC
TRBJ1-5 | - | TRBV30 | - | CAWSDGRAFQPQHF | TGTGCCTGGAGTGATGGCAGGGCTTTTCAGCCCCAGCATTTT
TRBJ1-1 | TRBD1 | TRBV28 | - | CASRYRGLNTEAFF | TGTGCCAGCAGATACAGGGGGCTTAACACTGAAGCTTTCTTT
TRBJ1-5 | - | TRBV5-8 | - | CASSPLSGVAQPQHF | TGTGCCAGCAGCCCCTTGTCGGGTGTGGCTCAGCCCCAGCATTTT
TRBJ1-2 | - | TRBV15 | - | CATRVTVLSNYGYTF | TGTGCCACCAGGGTGACAGTACTAAGTAACTATGGCTACACCTTC
TRBJ2-1 | - | TRBV4-3 | - | CASSLIFSRNNEQFF | TGCGCCAGCAGCCTTATTTTTAGTCGCAACAATGAGCAGTTCTTC
TRBJ2-5 | TRBD2 | TRBV11-1 | - | CASSPGLVETPYF | TGTGCCAGCAGCCCCGGACTAGTGGAGACCCCGTACTTC
TRBJ1-1 | - | TRBV6-4 | - | CASSEGHQNTEAFF | TGTGCCAGCAGTGAGGGACACCAGAACACTGAAGCTTTCTTT
TRBJ1-5 | TRBD1 | TRBV6-6 | - | CASEPGQGAEQPQHF | TGTGCCAGCGAACCGGGACAGGGGGCGGAGCAGCCCCAGCATTTT
TRBJ2-5 | - | TRBV11-2 | - | CASSSDSLGETQYF | TGTGCCAGCAGCTCGGACAGCTTAGGCGAGACCCAGTACTTC
TRBJ1-6 | - | TRBV30 | - | CAWSAGGASPLHF | TGTGCCTGGAGTGCGGGGGGGGCTTCACCCCTCCACTTT
TRBJ2-5 | TRBD2 | TRBV7-9 | - | CASSSGLAIQETQYF | TGTGCCAGCAGCTCTGGACTAGCCATCCAAGAGACCCAGTACTTC
TRBJ2-1 | TRBD1 | TRBV6-5 | - | CASSPAGQGNNEQFF | TGTGCCAGCAGTCCGGCCGGACAGGGAAACAATGAGCAGTTCTTC
TRBJ1-4 | TRBD1 | TRBV15 | - | CATSIKTGAQAGKLFF | TGTGCCACCAGCATAAAAACAGGGGCGCAGGCAGGAAAACTGTTTTTT
TRBJ1-2 | TRBD1 | TRBV5-8 | few | CASSLYLTTGLTRGYTF | TGTGCCAGCAGCTTGTATTTGACGACAGGGTTGACTCGTGGCTACACCTTC
TRBJ2-3 | - | TRBV7-3 | - | CASSLSAGYSTDTQYF | TGTGCCAGCAGCTTATCGGCGGGGTATAGCACAGATACGCAGTATTTT
TRBJ2-7 | - | TRBV7-2 | once | CASSLFRGGTYEQYF | TGTGCCAGCAGCTTATTCCGCGGCGGGACTTACGAGCAGTACTTC
TRBJ2-1 | TRBD1 | TRBV5-1 | - | CASSLVQGADEQFF | TGCGCCAGCAGCTTGGTTCAGGGGGCTGATGAGCAGTTCTTC
TRBJ2-1 | TRBD2 | TRBV9 | - | CASSVTLAGGYNEQFF | TGTGCCAGCAGCGTAACCCTAGCGGGGGGTTACAATGAGCAGTTCTTC
TRBJ1-4 | - | TRBV14 | - | CASSPAGAPSEKLFF | TGTGCCAGCAGCCCAGCGGGGGCCCCTAGTGAAAAACTGTTTTTT
TRBJ2-1 | - | TRBV5-1 | - | CASSLAFGSYNEQFF | TGCGCCAGCAGCCTCGCTTTCGGGAGCTACAATGAGCAGTTCTTC